The rows below give T cell receptor beta chains drawn from one sample of a study of blood T cell repertoires in COVID-19. Only in-frame clones appear in the TCRdb table, and some are missing; sequencing was by immunoSEQ multiplex PCR. In the table there are about 82,000 clones, 82% of which are singletons. The sequencing input was peripheral blood. These receptor sequences come from a man aged 50-60 years with active or convalescent COVID-19. Both conserved end residues are part of each CDR3. A D gene is named only where the DNA matches it firmly. A row's size may be missing; if present it is once, few, many or a size class.

cdr3_nt: TGTGCCAGCACCCCGGGGGGGGCGCAATACGGTTACGAGCAGTACTTC
cdr3_aa: CASTPGGAQYGYEQYF
v_call: TRBV28
j_call: TRBJ2-7
clone_size: NA
d_call: TRBD2

cdr3_nt: TGTGCCAGCAGTCATGGGACGGGAGTGGATACGCAGTATTTT
cdr3_aa: CASSHGTGVDTQYF
v_call: TRBV28
j_call: TRBJ2-3
clone_size: once
d_call: NA

cdr3_nt: TGTGCCAGCAGTCCGGGACAGGGGGCTAATCAGCCCCAGCATTTT
cdr3_aa: CASSPGQGANQPQHF
v_call: TRBV6-5
j_call: TRBJ1-5
clone_size: NA
d_call: TRBD1

cdr3_nt: TGTGCCAGTACTTTTAGGACAGGGTCGTACAATGAGCAGTTCTTC
cdr3_aa: CASTFRTGSYNEQFF
v_call: TRBV19
j_call: TRBJ2-1
clone_size: NA
d_call: TRBD1

cdr3_nt: TGTGCCAGCTCACCAGCGGGGGGACTCACAGATACGCAGTATTTT
cdr3_aa: CASSPAGGLTDTQYF
v_call: TRBV18
j_call: TRBJ2-3
clone_size: NA
d_call: TRBD2

cdr3_nt: TGTGCCAGCAGCCGGGGGGAACCGAACACCGGGGAGCTGTTTTTT
cdr3_aa: CASSRGEPNTGELFF
v_call: TRBV5-6
j_call: TRBJ2-2
clone_size: NA
d_call: TRBD2

cdr3_nt: TGTGCCAGCAGTTTACAGGGTGGCGAGCAGTACTTC
cdr3_aa: CASSLQGGEQYF
v_call: TRBV6-6
j_call: TRBJ2-7
clone_size: NA
d_call: NA

cdr3_nt: TGCGCCAGCAGCCCCTCCGCGGCTTCAACTAATGAAAAACTGTTTTTT
cdr3_aa: CASSPSAASTNEKLFF
v_call: TRBV4-3
j_call: TRBJ1-4
clone_size: NA
d_call: NA

cdr3_nt: TGTGCCAGCAGTCTGACAGGGGGCACTGAAGCTTTCTTT
cdr3_aa: CASSLTGGTEAFF
v_call: TRBV27
j_call: TRBJ1-1
clone_size: few
d_call: TRBD1

cdr3_nt: TGTGCCAGCAGTGAAAACACCCCCGCGAACACCGGGGAGCTGTTTTTT
cdr3_aa: CASSENTPANTGELFF
v_call: TRBV2
j_call: TRBJ2-2
clone_size: NA
d_call: NA

cdr3_nt: TGTGCCAGCAGCCGAACACGGGACACCAACTATGGCTACACCTTC
cdr3_aa: CASSRTRDTNYGYTF
v_call: TRBV6-2/TRBV6-3
j_call: TRBJ1-2
clone_size: NA
d_call: NA

cdr3_nt: TGCAGCGATGGAGGAAGACTGAATTCAGATACGCAGTATTTT
cdr3_aa: CSDGGRLNSDTQYF
v_call: TRBV29-1
j_call: TRBJ2-3
clone_size: NA
d_call: NA

cdr3_nt: TGTGCCAGCCTGGGCCGACAGGTGTTTGCTGAAGCTTTCTTT
cdr3_aa: CASLGRQVFAEAFF
v_call: TRBV7-6
j_call: TRBJ1-1
clone_size: many
d_call: NA

cdr3_nt: TGTGCCAGCAGTGGCCCCGGACAGGGACTGGAAAAACTGTTTTTT
cdr3_aa: CASSGPGQGLEKLFF
v_call: TRBV28
j_call: TRBJ1-4
clone_size: NA
d_call: TRBD1

cdr3_nt: TGCAGCGTTGGGGGGAGAAATCGGTGGGACAGGGGAGGGACCGGGGAGCTGTTTTTT
cdr3_aa: CSVGGRNRWDRGGTGELFF
v_call: TRBV29-1
j_call: TRBJ2-2
clone_size: NA
d_call: TRBD1

cdr3_nt: TGTGCCATCAGTGAGTCGAGAACAGGGAACACCGGGGAGCTGTTTTTT
cdr3_aa: CAISESRTGNTGELFF
v_call: TRBV10-3
j_call: TRBJ2-2
clone_size: NA
d_call: NA

cdr3_nt: TGTGCCAGTAGTATACTGACAGGTAACACTGAAGCTTTCTTT
cdr3_aa: CASSILTGNTEAFF
v_call: TRBV19
j_call: TRBJ1-1
clone_size: NA
d_call: NA

cdr3_nt: TGCGCCAGCAGCCACGTAGCGGGGGAAGAGACCCAGTACTTC
cdr3_aa: CASSHVAGEETQYF
v_call: TRBV4-1
j_call: TRBJ2-5
clone_size: once
d_call: TRBD2

cdr3_nt: TGTGCCAGCAGCCAATCAGGGATGGATGGCTACACCTTC
cdr3_aa: CASSQSGMDGYTF
v_call: TRBV3-1/TRBV3-2
j_call: TRBJ1-2
clone_size: NA
d_call: NA

cdr3_nt: TGTGCCAGCAGCTTAGCAGGACAGGGCTCATACAATGAGCAGTTCTTC
cdr3_aa: CASSLAGQGSYNEQFF
v_call: TRBV7-2
j_call: TRBJ2-1
clone_size: few
d_call: TRBD1

cdr3_nt: TGTGCCAGCAGTACCCCGGGTGGCTCCCAGCATTTT
cdr3_aa: CASSTPGGSQHF
v_call: TRBV12-3/TRBV12-4
j_call: TRBJ1-5
clone_size: NA
d_call: NA

cdr3_nt: TGTGCCAGCAGCTTGGACCCGGCGGATACCCAGTACTTC
cdr3_aa: CASSLDPADTQYF
v_call: TRBV5-5
j_call: TRBJ2-5
clone_size: NA
d_call: NA

cdr3_nt: TGTGCCAGTAGTAGCAACAGGGGGCGCGGATATGGCTACACCTTC
cdr3_aa: CASSSNRGRGYGYTF
v_call: TRBV19
j_call: TRBJ1-2
clone_size: NA
d_call: TRBD1

cdr3_nt: TGTGCCAGTACCGACGGGGGGCAGGGGCAGCCCCAGCATTTT
cdr3_aa: CASTDGGQGQPQHF
v_call: TRBV19
j_call: TRBJ1-5
clone_size: NA
d_call: NA

cdr3_nt: TGTGCCAGCAGTTACCTTAGTGAGCAGTTCTTC
cdr3_aa: CASSYLSEQFF
v_call: TRBV6-2/TRBV6-3
j_call: TRBJ2-1
clone_size: NA
d_call: NA

cdr3_nt: TGCGCCAGCAGTGAATCGGGAATCTCGGAGACCCAGTACTTC
cdr3_aa: CASSESGISETQYF
v_call: TRBV5-1
j_call: TRBJ2-5
clone_size: NA
d_call: NA

cdr3_nt: TGCAGCGTTGTGGCAGGGGCGAGCGACACTGAAGCTTTCTTT
cdr3_aa: CSVVAGASDTEAFF
v_call: TRBV29-1
j_call: TRBJ1-1
clone_size: NA
d_call: NA

cdr3_nt: TGTGCCAGCACCCAGGGAGGCGACGGGGAGCTGTTTTTT
cdr3_aa: CASTQGGDGELFF
v_call: TRBV5-4
j_call: TRBJ2-2
clone_size: NA
d_call: NA

cdr3_nt: TGCGCCAGCAGCCAAGAGTCCACGAGCTCTGGAAACACCATATATTTT
cdr3_aa: CASSQESTSSGNTIYF
v_call: TRBV4-1
j_call: TRBJ1-3
clone_size: NA
d_call: NA

cdr3_nt: TGTGCCAGCAGGACGGGACTCAGCACAGATACGCAGTATTTT
cdr3_aa: CASRTGLSTDTQYF
v_call: TRBV27
j_call: TRBJ2-3
clone_size: NA
d_call: NA

cdr3_nt: TGCAGCGGTTTTTTAGGGGCGGACGGCACAGATACGCAGTATTTT
cdr3_aa: CSGFLGADGTDTQYF
v_call: TRBV29-1
j_call: TRBJ2-3
clone_size: NA
d_call: NA

cdr3_nt: TGTGCCAGCAGTTCCCCCGTGGCGGGCAAAACTAATGGCTACACCTTC
cdr3_aa: CASSSPVAGKTNGYTF
v_call: TRBV28
j_call: TRBJ1-2
clone_size: NA
d_call: NA

cdr3_nt: TGTGCCACCAGTGATCATAGCGGGTCCACTTACAATGAGCAGTTCTTC
cdr3_aa: CATSDHSGSTYNEQFF
v_call: TRBV24-1
j_call: TRBJ2-1
clone_size: NA
d_call: TRBD2

cdr3_nt: TGCGCCAGCAGCGGTTCCGGGACAGGGGGATCGCATTTT
cdr3_aa: CASSGSGTGGSHF
v_call: TRBV5-1
j_call: TRBJ1-5
clone_size: NA
d_call: TRBD1

cdr3_nt: TGTGCCAGTAGTATATTCGGGGACAGGGGGCCGGCTGGGGCCAACGTCCTGACTTTC
cdr3_aa: CASSIFGDRGPAGANVLTF
v_call: TRBV19
j_call: TRBJ2-6
clone_size: NA
d_call: TRBD1

cdr3_nt: TGTGCCAGCAGCCAGGACAGGGGGAGTGAAAAACTGTTTTTT
cdr3_aa: CASSQDRGSEKLFF
v_call: TRBV5-4
j_call: TRBJ1-4
clone_size: NA
d_call: TRBD1

cdr3_nt: TGTGCCAGCAGTTACTCTCGGGGGGCCCTTGAGCAGTTCTTC
cdr3_aa: CASSYSRGALEQFF
v_call: TRBV6-2/TRBV6-3
j_call: TRBJ2-1
clone_size: NA
d_call: NA

cdr3_nt: TGCGCCAGCAGCCAAGATCGGCGGGGGGGTAGAGAAAAACTGTTTTTT
cdr3_aa: CASSQDRRGGREKLFF
v_call: TRBV4-1
j_call: TRBJ1-4
clone_size: few
d_call: NA

cdr3_nt: TGTGCCAGCAGTGAAGGGAGAGGGGGAGAGACCCAGTACTTC
cdr3_aa: CASSEGRGGETQYF
v_call: TRBV6-1
j_call: TRBJ2-5
clone_size: NA
d_call: NA

cdr3_nt: TGTGCCATCAGCGGACTAGCGGGGCCCGAGAATACGCAGTATTTT
cdr3_aa: CAISGLAGPENTQYF
v_call: TRBV10-3
j_call: TRBJ2-3
clone_size: once
d_call: TRBD2

cdr3_nt: TGTGCCACCAGCAGAGATCAGGGGGAACCCTATGGCTACACCTTC
cdr3_aa: CATSRDQGEPYGYTF
v_call: TRBV15
j_call: TRBJ1-2
clone_size: once
d_call: TRBD1

cdr3_nt: TGTGCCAGCAGCCTATCGGGAGTTCAGCCCCAGCATTTT
cdr3_aa: CASSLSGVQPQHF
v_call: TRBV14
j_call: TRBJ1-5
clone_size: NA
d_call: NA